This T cell receptor beta chain was sequenced for a study of control samples from healthy donors and cancer patients. TCRdb keeps only in-frame clones here, not all; method: immunoSEQ multiplex PCR. The sample shows 100,000 to 150,000 clones, just under 95% of them seen only once. Germline CDR1 reads GTSNPN; CDR2 reads SVGIG (reference sequence). This CDR3 is built from 14 residues. Trimming left V 2 bases short and J 1 base short, with 9 bases between. The chain uses TRBV30 and TRBJ1-3, with D unclear. This clonotype was sampled from a man aged 18 to 35 in good health. What was sequenced was blood. In DNA, the CDR3 is TGTGCCTGGAGTACCGGCAGTTCTGGAAACACCATATATTTT. Amino acid sequence: CAWSTGSSGNTIYF.